This T cell receptor (beta chain) came from a study of blood T cell repertoires in COVID-19. Germline V gene sequence: CDR1 SGHVS, CDR2 FNYEAQ. The V end lost 3 bases, the J end lost 0 bases, and 9 bases lay between the germline ends. The CDR3 has 15 amino acids. Symptom resolution, clearance, or two negative PCRs marked donors in Cohort 3 as recovered. Repertoires were generated with immunoSEQ multiplex PCR, while TCRdb's copy carries only in-frame clones and drops some. The sample lists some 220,000 clones, about 85% occurring once. The specimen was PBMCs or T cells enriched from blood (not recorded which). The TCR was taken from a woman aged 30 to 39 who had recovered from COVID-19. This rearrangement joins TRBV7-6 to TRBJ1-3; the D is unclear. DNA of the CDR3: TGTGCCAGCAGCTTCGGCGGTAACTCTGGAAACACCATATATTTT. It is translated as CASSFGGNSGNTIYF.